The clone carrying this T cell receptor (beta chain) has only a few counts. The target antigen is unknown. These data belong to a study of post-analysis software for immune sequencing data. Overall study results and limits: Comparison with controls showed significantly lower normalized Chao1 diversity in multiple sclerosis patients. There were five TRBV segments more frequent in patients than controls, and TRBV5-6, TRBV5-1 and TRBV20-1 were among them.

The length of the CDR3 is 15 residues. Trimming pared 4 bases from V and 5 bases from J, leaving 15 bases between. The germline gives CDR1 SGHRS, CDR2 YFSETQ. The library was made from cDNA and included unique molecular identifiers. Hundreds of thousands of cDNA molecules came from around 1 to 10 million T cells. TCRdb independently ran MiXCR on the PCR reads; one entry per CDR3 protein. The sample consists of more than 450,000 distinct CDR3 sequences, 44% of them appearing once. The material sequenced was blood. This chain links TRBV5-1 with TRBJ1-4, with D possibly matching TRBD1 (5 bases). The receptor's source is a girl under 18 with multiple sclerosis. The CDR3 loop is CASSVMRGENEKLFF. The CDR3 region has the DNA TGCGCCAGCAGCGTAATGCGGGGGGAGAATGAAAAACTGTTTTTT.